This entry features one T cell receptor (beta chain) sequence. What it recognizes is unknown. At one end, the junction sequence differs from germline, possibly due to a read error. The template was RNA from unsorted bulk tissue. The library came from three nested PCR rounds adapted from ARM-PCR protocols. TCRdb reanalysed the multiplex PCR reads using MiXCR and keeps one entry per CDR3 protein. The table records 100,000 to 120,000 distinct CDR3 sequences, 84% of them present only once. The data derive from a study of tumor and adjacent non-tumor tissue in lung cancer. Study summary: Stage I to III disease affected approximately 11 men and roughly 5 women aged about 30 to 76. Samples averaged around 3.9 million productive TCRbeta reads each.

Whole-study findings and limits: Top 100 clones took a larger repertoire share in normal lung.

The CDR3 consists of 20 residues. Germline V lookup: CDR1 MDHEN, CDR2 SYDVKM. The sample was lung tumor tissue. The TCR originated in a man in his 70s with non-small cell lung cancer. The V call is TRBV28, the J call TRBJ2-5, with 13 bases aligning to TRBD2. The CDR3 region is CASSLLGLRTSGRGEETQCF. The CDR3 DNA is TGTGCCAGCAGTTTACTTGGCCTCCGGACTAGCGGGAGAGGGGAAGAGACCCAGTGCTTC.